This T cell receptor (beta chain) was profiled in a study of blood T cell repertoires in COVID-19. At the level of the study: Samples taken during acute and convalescent COVID-19 were collected in the United States, Italy and Spain.

Clones were sequenced by immunoSEQ multiplex PCR, and TCRdb holds only the in-frame ones, with some missing. The sample consists of 51,000 or so clones, about 81% of them appearing once. In Seattle, patients joined the study during active infection and were tracked longitudinally. V was clipped by 5 bases and J by 3 bases; unmatched bases: 10. CDR1 MNHEY and CDR2 SMNVEV come from the germline V gene (reference sequence). CDR3 length equals 17 residues. The sample taken for sequencing was peripheral blood. This rearrangement joins TRBV27 to TRBJ2-5, with TRBD2 matching over 12 bases. The TCR comes from a woman at least 80 years old with COVID-19, enrolled during active disease. CDR3 sequence reads: CASSKRLAGVWEETQYF. CDR3 DNA: TGTGCCAGCAGTAAAAGACTAGCGGGAGTATGGGAAGAGACCCAGTACTTC.